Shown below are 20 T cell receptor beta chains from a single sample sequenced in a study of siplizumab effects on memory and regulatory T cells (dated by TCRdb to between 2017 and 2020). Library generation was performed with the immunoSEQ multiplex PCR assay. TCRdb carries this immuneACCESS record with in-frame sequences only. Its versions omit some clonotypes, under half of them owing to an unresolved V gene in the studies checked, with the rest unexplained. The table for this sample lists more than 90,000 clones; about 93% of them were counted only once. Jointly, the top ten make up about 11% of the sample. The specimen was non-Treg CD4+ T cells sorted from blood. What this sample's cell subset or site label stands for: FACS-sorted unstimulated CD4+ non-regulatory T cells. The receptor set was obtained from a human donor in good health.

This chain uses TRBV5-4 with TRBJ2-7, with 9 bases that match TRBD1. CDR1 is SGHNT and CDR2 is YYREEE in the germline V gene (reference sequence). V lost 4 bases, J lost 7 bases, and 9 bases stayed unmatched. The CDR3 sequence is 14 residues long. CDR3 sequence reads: CASSRTGAASEQYF. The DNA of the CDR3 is TGTGCCAGCAGCCGGACAGGGGCCGCAAGTGAGCAGTACTTC.

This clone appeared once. The CDR3 region is CASKDYKNIQYF. Written as DNA, the CDR3 is TGTGCCAGCAAGGACTACAAAAACATTCAGTACTTC. The rearrangement joins TRBV28 to TRBJ2-4; TRBD2 is a possible D gene (6 bases). Germline V CDR1 and CDR2: MDHEN, SYDVKM. The ends were cut back, 7 bases at V and 3 bases at J, with 7 bases in the middle. The length of the CDR3 is 12 residues. The full variable domain, in which reference TRBV28 and TRBJ2-4 provide the parts outside the CDR3, is DVKVTQSSRYLVKRTGEKVFLECVQDMDHENMFWYRQDPGLGLRLIYFSYDVKMKEKGDIPEGYSVSREKKERFSLILESASTNQTSMYLCASKDYKNIQYFGAGTRLSVL.

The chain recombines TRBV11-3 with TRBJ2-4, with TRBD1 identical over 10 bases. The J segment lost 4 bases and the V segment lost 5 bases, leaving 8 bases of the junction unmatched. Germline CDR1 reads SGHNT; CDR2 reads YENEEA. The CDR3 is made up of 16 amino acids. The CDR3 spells CASSPDRGPYKNIQYF. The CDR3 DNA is TGTGCCAGCAGCCCCGACAGGGGGCCTTATAAAAACATTCAGTACTTC.

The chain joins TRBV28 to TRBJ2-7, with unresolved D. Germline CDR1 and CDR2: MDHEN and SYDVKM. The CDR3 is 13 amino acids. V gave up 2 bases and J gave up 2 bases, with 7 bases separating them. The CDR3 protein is CASSLTPTYEQYF. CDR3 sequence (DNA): TGTGCCAGCAGTTTAACTCCAACCTACGAGCAGTACTTC.

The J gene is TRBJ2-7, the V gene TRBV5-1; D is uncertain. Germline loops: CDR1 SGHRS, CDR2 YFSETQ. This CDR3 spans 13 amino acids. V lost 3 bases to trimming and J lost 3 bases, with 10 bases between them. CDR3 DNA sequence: TGCGCCAGCAGCTCACGACCCGTCTACGAGCAGTACTTC. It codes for CASSSRPVYEQYF.

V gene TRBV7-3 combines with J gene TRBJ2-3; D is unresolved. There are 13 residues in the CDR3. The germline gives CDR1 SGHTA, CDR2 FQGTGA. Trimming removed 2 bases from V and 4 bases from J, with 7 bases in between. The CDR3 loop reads CASSLGRSDTQYF. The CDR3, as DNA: TGTGCCAGCAGCTTAGGTCGATCAGATACGCAGTATTTT.

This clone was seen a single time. In DNA form, the CDR3 reads TGCAGCGCCAGACGTATGGATCTCAATGAGCAGTTCTTC. Encoded protein: CSARRMDLNEQFF. V usage is TRBV29-1 and J usage is TRBJ2-1; unclear D gene. The CDR3 is 13 amino acids. Trimming stripped 7 bases from V and 6 bases from J, with 16 bases between. Germline V gene lookup returns CDR1 SQVTM and CDR2 ANQGSEA.

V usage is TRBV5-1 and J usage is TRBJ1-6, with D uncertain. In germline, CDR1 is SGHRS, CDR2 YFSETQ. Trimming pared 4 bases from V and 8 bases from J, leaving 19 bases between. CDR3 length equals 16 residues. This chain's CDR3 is CASSRAAPVAYSPLHF. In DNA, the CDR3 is TGCGCCAGCAGCCGGGCGGCACCAGTCGCGTATTCACCCCTCCACTTT.

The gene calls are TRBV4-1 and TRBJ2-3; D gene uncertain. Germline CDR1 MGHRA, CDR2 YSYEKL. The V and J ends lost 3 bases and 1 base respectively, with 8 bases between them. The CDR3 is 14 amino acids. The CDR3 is CASSQRPGTDTQYF. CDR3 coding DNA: TGCGCCAGCAGCCAGAGGCCAGGCACAGATACGCAGTATTTT.

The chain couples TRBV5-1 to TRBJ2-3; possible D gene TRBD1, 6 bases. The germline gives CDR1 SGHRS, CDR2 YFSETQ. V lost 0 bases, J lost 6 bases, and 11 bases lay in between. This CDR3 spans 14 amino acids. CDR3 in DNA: TGCGCCAGCAGCTTGGACAGGGCAAGGGATACGCAGTATTTT. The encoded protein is CASSLDRARDTQYF.

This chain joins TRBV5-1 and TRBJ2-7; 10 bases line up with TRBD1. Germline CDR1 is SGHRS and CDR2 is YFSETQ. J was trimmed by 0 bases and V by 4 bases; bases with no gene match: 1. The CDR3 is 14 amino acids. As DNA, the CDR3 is TGCGCCAGCAGCAGGACAGGGGGCTCCTACGAGCAGTACTTC. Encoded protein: CASSRTGGSYEQYF.

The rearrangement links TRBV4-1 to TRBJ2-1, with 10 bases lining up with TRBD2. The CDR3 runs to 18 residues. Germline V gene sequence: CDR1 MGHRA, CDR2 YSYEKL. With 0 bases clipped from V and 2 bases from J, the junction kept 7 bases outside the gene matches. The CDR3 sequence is CASSQDLTSGNTYNEQFF. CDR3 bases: TGCGCCAGCAGCCAAGATCTTACTAGCGGGAATACCTACAATGAGCAGTTCTTC.

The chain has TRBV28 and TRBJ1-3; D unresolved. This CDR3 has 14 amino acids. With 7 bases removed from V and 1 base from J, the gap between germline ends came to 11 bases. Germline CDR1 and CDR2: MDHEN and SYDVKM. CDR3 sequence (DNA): TGTGCCAGCACCGTCACCTCTTCTGGAAACACCATATATTTT. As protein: CASTVTSSGNTIYF.

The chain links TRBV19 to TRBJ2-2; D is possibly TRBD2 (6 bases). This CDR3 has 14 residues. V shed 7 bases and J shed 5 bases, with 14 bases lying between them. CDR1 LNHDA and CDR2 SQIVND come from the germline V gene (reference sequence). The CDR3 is CASMSGARTGELFF. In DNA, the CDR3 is TGTGCCAGTATGTCGGGAGCTAGGACCGGGGAGCTGTTTTTT.

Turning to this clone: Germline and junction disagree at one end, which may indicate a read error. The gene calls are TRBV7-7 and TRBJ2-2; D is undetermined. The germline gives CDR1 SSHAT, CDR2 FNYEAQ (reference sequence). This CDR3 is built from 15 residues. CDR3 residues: CASSFLPLNTGELFF. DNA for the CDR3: TGTGCTAGCAGCTTCTTGCCCTTGAACACCGGGGAGCTGTTTTTT.

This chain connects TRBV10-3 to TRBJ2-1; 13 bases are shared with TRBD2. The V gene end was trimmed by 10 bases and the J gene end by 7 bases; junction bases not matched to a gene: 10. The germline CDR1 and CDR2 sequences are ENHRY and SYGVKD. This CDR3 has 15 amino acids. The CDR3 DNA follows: TGTGCCACCAGACTAGCGGGAGGCCCCTGGAATGAGCAGTTCTTC. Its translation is CATRLAGGPWNEQFF.

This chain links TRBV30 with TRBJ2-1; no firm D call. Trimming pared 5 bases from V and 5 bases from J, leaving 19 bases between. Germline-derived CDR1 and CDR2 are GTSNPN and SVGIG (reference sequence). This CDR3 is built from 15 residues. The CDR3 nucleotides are TGTGCCTGGTCCGTCGGACGCAGCATCAACAATGAGCAGTTCTTC. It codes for CAWSVGRSINNEQFF.

In DNA, the CDR3 is TGTGCCAGCAGTTTTCAGGAGCTGACTGAAGCTTTCTTT. Residues: CASSFQELTEAFF. The chain has TRBV27 and TRBJ1-1, with no clear D. The germline V gene encodes CDR1 MNHEY and CDR2 SMNVEV (reference sequence). The length of the CDR3 is 13 residues. The V end was cut by 3 bases, the J end by 5 bases, with 10 bases between.

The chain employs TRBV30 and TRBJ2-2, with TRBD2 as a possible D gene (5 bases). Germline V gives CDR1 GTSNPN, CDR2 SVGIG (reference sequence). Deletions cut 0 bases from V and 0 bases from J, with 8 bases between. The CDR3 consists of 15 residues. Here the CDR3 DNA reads TGTGCCTGGAGTGTAATAGCGCCGAACACCGGGGAGCTGTTTTTT. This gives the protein CAWSVIAPNTGELFF. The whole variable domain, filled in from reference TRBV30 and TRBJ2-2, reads SQTIHQWPATLVQPVGSPLSLECTVEGTSNPNLYWYRQAAGRGLQLLFYSVGIGQISSEVPQNLSASRPQDRQFILSSKKLLLSDSGFYLCAWSVIAPNTGELFFGEGSRLTVL.

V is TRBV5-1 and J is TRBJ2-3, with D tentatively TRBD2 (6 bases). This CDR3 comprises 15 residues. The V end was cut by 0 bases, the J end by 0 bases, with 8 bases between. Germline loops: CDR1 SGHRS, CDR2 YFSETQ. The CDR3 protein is CASSLDGGSTDTQYF. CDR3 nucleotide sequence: TGCGCCAGCAGCTTGGACGGAGGGAGCACAGATACGCAGTATTTT.